Presented here are 8 T cell receptor beta chains from one specimen sequenced in a study of blood T cell repertoires in COVID-19. Clones were sequenced by immunoSEQ multiplex PCR, and TCRdb holds only the in-frame ones, with some missing. Of fewer than 400,000 clones detected, about 90% appear once; the ten largest clones hold 2.5% to 3.5%. The sequenced material came from peripheral blood. Source of these receptors: a woman aged 25 to 39 with COVID-19, enrolled during active disease.

V and J are TRBV7-9 and TRBJ1-1; TRBD1 might be the D (6 bases). CDR3 length: 14 amino acids. CDR1 SEHNR and CDR2 FQNEAQ come from the germline V gene (reference sequence). V lost 5 bases to trimming and J lost 8 bases, with 18 bases between them. CDR3 bases: TGTGCCAGCAGCACCACCGGGACATTTCCCGAAGCTTTCTTT. Protein product: CASSTTGTFPEAFF.

This chain joins TRBV27 and TRBJ2-3; the D is unclear. Germline V gene lookup returns CDR1 MNHEY and CDR2 SMNVEV (reference sequence). V lost 8 bases to trimming and J lost 1 base, with 10 bases between them. The CDR3 contains 13 residues. Here the CDR3 reads CASGPLGTDTQYF. CDR3 coding DNA: TGTGCCAGCGGCCCTCTAGGCACAGATACGCAGTATTTT.

This clone has just a few counts. The chain combines TRBV18 with TRBJ1-2; D might be TRBD1 (5 bases). CDR1 and CDR2 from the germline V gene are KGHSH and LQKENI. Trimming left V 2 bases short and J 8 bases short, with 12 bases between. The CDR3 runs 13 residues. CDR3 region: CASSPMGGEGYTF. Here the CDR3 DNA reads TGTGCCAGCTCACCAATGGGAGGGGAAGGCTACACCTTC.

The chain links TRBV18 to TRBJ2-7; TRBD1 aligns across 7 bases. The V segment lost 2 bases and the J segment 5 bases; nucleotides outside the gene matches: 3. CDR3 length: 13 residues. The V gene's germline CDR1 is KGHSH and CDR2 LQKENI. DNA of the CDR3: TGTGCCAGCTCACCAAAACAGGGGCACGAGCAGTACTTC. Its protein product is CASSPKQGHEQYF. Filled out from reference TRBV18 and TRBJ2-7, the complete variable domain reads NAGVMQNPRHLVRRRGQEARLRCSPMKGHSHVYWYRQLPEEGLKFMVYLQKENIIDESGMPKERFSAEFPKEGPSILRIQQVVRGDSAAYFCASSPKQGHEQYFGPGTRLTVT.

The chain joins TRBV10-2 to TRBJ2-5; D possibly corresponds to TRBD2 (7 bases). This CDR3 contains 14 residues. CDR1 and CDR2 from the germline V gene are WSHSY and SAAADI. Trimming removed 6 bases from V and 5 bases from J, with 16 bases in between. CDR3 DNA sequence: TGCGCCAGCAGGGAGGGGGGGACTCGGGAGACCCAGTACTTC. It specifies CASREGGTRETQYF.

The chain uses TRBV5-1 and TRBJ2-1; D possibly corresponds to TRBD2 (5 bases). The germline V gene encodes CDR1 SGHRS and CDR2 YFSETQ. The CDR3 is 16 amino acids. V gave up 0 bases and J gave up 2 bases, with 12 bases separating them. CDR3 in amino acids: CASSLVGEPPYNEQFF. CDR3 nucleotide sequence: TGCGCCAGCAGCTTGGTCGGGGAGCCCCCCTACAATGAGCAGTTCTTC.

The chain couples TRBV28 to TRBJ1-2; unclear D gene. Trimming left V 3 bases short and J 4 bases short, with 15 bases between. The germline CDR1 and CDR2 sequences are MDHEN and SYDVKM. This CDR3 region has 15 residues. The CDR3 DNA reads TGTGCCAGCAGTTTGTCCCCGTTGAGAGGCTATGGCTACACCTTC. It yields the protein CASSLSPLRGYGYTF.

CDR3 nucleotide sequence: TGTGCCAGCAGTACTGTTCGCGGGCAGTATTTT. As protein: CASSTVRGQYF. The chain recombines TRBV28 with TRBJ2-3; D remains unclear. Trimming left V 5 bases short and J 11 bases short, with 11 bases between. The CDR3 has 11 residues. The germline CDR1 and CDR2 sequences are MDHEN and SYDVKM. The complete variable domain, with remaining parts taken from reference TRBV28 and TRBJ2-3, reads DVKVTQSSRYLVKRTGEKVFLECVQDMDHENMFWYRQDPGLGLRLIYFSYDVKMKEKGDIPEGYSVSREKKERFSLILESASTNQTSMYLCASSTVRGQYFGPGTRLTVL.